Below are 5 T cell receptor beta chains sequenced from a single sample in a study of shared T cell receptors in the human thymus (dated by TCRdb to the early 2020s). The method behind the library was the immunoSEQ multiplex PCR assay. As stored in TCRdb, this immuneACCESS dataset retains in-frame rearrangements with V and J assigned. A fraction of the clones does not appear; measured against another copy, unresolved V genes explain less than half of the discrepancy, and the remainder lacks a known reason. A total of 650,000 to 950,000 clones appear in this sample, 70% to 90% of them only once. The ten top clones hold roughly 0.01% of the sample. The sample was also linked to a second study, of human thymus T cells.

Input material: thymocytes. All receptors come from a girl under three years old with a congenital heart defect. Donor details come from another sample of the same person, matched by shared clones.

The J gene is TRBJ1-1, the V gene TRBV27; 9 nucleotides align to TRBD1. V shed 5 bases and J 1 base; nucleotides not matched to a gene: 5. From germline, CDR1 is MNHEY and CDR2 SMNVEV (reference sequence). This CDR3 has 15 residues. The CDR3 coding sequence is TGTGCCAGCAGTCTCGGACAGGGGAGGAACACTGAAGCTTTCTTT. Translating it yields CASSLGQGRNTEAFF.

Worth noting for this clone: In the same sample, other DNA sequences code for this CDR3. The CDR3 DNA reads TGCGCCAGCAGCCAAGACAGGGGGTCTGGAAACACCATATATTTT. Residues: CASSQDRGSGNTIYF. V usage is TRBV4-1 and J usage is TRBJ1-3, with 7 bases aligning to TRBD1. CDR3 length: 15 residues. Losses at the gene ends were 0 bases for V and 1 base for J; bases not matched to a gene: 0. The V gene's germline CDR1 is MGHRA and CDR2 YSYEKL.

CDR3 loop: CASRSAGRRSYNEQFF. The CDR3 DNA is TGTGCCAGCAGATCCGCGGGGCGCCGATCGTACAATGAGCAGTTCTTC. The rearrangement joins TRBV6-4 to TRBJ2-1; maybe TRBD2 (6 bases). V lost 6 bases, J lost 4 bases, and 19 bases lay in between. This CDR3 contains 16 residues. Germline CDR1 reads MRHNA; CDR2 reads SNTAGT.

In its sample, this clone was seen a few times. This chain links TRBV7-9 with TRBJ1-4; 10 bases are shared with TRBD1. CDR3 length equals 14 residues. The ends lost 5 bases at V and 7 bases at J; junction bases unmatched: 4. Germline V gene lookup returns CDR1 SEHNR and CDR2 FQNEAQ (reference sequence). The CDR3 protein is CASSLGTGVEKLFF. For the CDR3, the DNA is TGTGCCAGCAGCCTAGGGACAGGGGTTGAAAAACTGTTTTTT. Drawing the rest from reference TRBV7-9 and TRBJ1-4, the complete variable domain is DTGVSQNPRHKITKRGQNVTFRCDPISEHNRLYWYRQTLGQGPEFLTYFQNEAQLEKSRLLSDRFSAERPKGSFSTLEIQRTEQGDSAMYLCASSLGTGVEKLFFGSGTQLSVL.

This clone occurred once. This chain joins TRBV6-4 and TRBJ1-1, with TRBD1 matching 10 bases. With V trimmed by 6 bases and J by 7 bases, 5 bases remained unmatched. CDR1 and CDR2 from the germline V gene are MRHNA and SNTAGT. CDR3 length: 13 residues. CDR3 loop: CASSDRGPNEAFF. CDR3 bases: TGTGCCAGCAGCGACAGGGGGCCAAATGAAGCTTTCTTT.